This T cell receptor (beta chain) was sequenced for a study of patients and donors after allogeneic stem cell transplantation. Using its own MiXCR run on the RT-PCR reads, TCRdb lists one record per CDR3 protein. Of about 400,000 distinct CDR3 sequences in the sample, around 15% were seen once. This CDR3 has 14 residues. Looked up from germline, CDR1 is MNHEY and CDR2 is SMNVEV (reference sequence). V lost 4 bases to trimming and J lost 6 bases, with 15 bases between them. This receptor was identified in a human donor who was either an allogeneic HSCT recipient or a stem cell or donor lymphocyte infusion donor (not recorded which). It is not recorded whose cells these are; they may come from a transplant donor. The chain is built from TRBV27 and TRBJ1-2; possibly TRBD1 for D (6 bases). Input material: blood, either unsorted or a sorted T cell fraction (not recorded which). The DNA for the CDR3 is TGTGCCAGCAGTTCTCTCCTCCGGGACAATGGCTACACCTTC. It codes for CASSSLLRDNGYTF.